A selection of T cell receptor beta chains follows, all from one sample in a study of shared clonotypes between healthy human individuals. Measured with immunoSEQ multiplex PCR; TCRdb has only the in-frame clones, and not every one. The sample contains approximately 1,000,000 clones, approximately 80% of which appear only once. Sequenced material: memory CD4+ T cells from PBMCs. The receptor set was obtained from a man aged 18-30 years in good health. Some clones in this sample may be carry-over from other donors' samples. Each CDR3 is given with its conserved first and last residue. D genes are given only for firm matches. The size entry is marked missing in some rows and otherwise reads once, few, many or a size class.

clone size	V gene	J gene	D gene	CDR3 length	CDR3 protein	CDR3 DNA
.	TRBV5-4	TRBJ2-1	TRBD2	16	CASSLVQTSDYNEQFF	TGTGCCAGCAGCTTGGTTCAGACTAGCGATTACAATGAGCAGTTCTTC
.	TRBV5-3	TRBJ1-2	.	14	CARSSRRGLYGYTF	TGTGCCAGAAGCTCACGGCGCGGATTATATGGCTACACCTTC
.	TRBV28	TRBJ2-7	.	11	CASSRGYEQYF	TGTGCCAGCAGTAGGGGTTACGAGCAGTACTTC
.	TRBV7-3	TRBJ2-7	.	14	CASSADSLSYEQYF	TGTGCCAGCAGCGCCGACAGCCTCTCCTACGAGCAGTACTTC
once	TRBV27	TRBJ1-2	.	14	CASSPMSLNYGYTF	TGTGCCAGCAGCCCCATGAGCTTAAACTATGGCTACACCTTC
.	TRBV20-1	TRBJ1-4	.	11	CSANKGEKLFF	TGCAGTGCTAATAAAGGTGAAAAACTGTTTTTT
.	TRBV28	TRBJ1-2	.	14	CASSLYTLAYGYTF	TGTGCCAGCAGTTTATACACATTAGCCTATGGCTACACCTTC
.	TRBV5-1	TRBJ2-3	.	14	CASSRELDTDTQYF	TGCGCCAGCAGCAGGGAATTGGACACAGATACGCAGTATTTT
.	TRBV28	TRBJ2-1	TRBD2	16	CASSTTSGGRLDEQFF	TGTGCCAGCAGTACGACTAGCGGGGGACGGTTAGATGAGCAGTTCTTC
.	TRBV5-1	TRBJ2-5	.	15	CASSLGVRGTETQYF	TGCGCCAGCAGCTTGGGTGTCAGGGGAACGGAGACCCAGTACTTC
.	TRBV28	TRBJ2-3	.	12	CASSLGERSEYF	TGTGCCAGCAGTCTAGGGGAGCGCTCCGAGTATTTT
.	TRBV18	TRBJ1-2	TRBD1	15	CASSPGDRGLYGYTF	TGTGCCAGCTCACCGGGGGACAGGGGCCTTTATGGCTACACCTTC
few	TRBV7-2	TRBJ1-3	.	15	CASSPGAFSGNTIYF	TGTGCCAGCAGCCCGGGGGCTTTCTCTGGAAACACCATATATTTT
.	TRBV13	TRBJ1-2	.	13	CASSKRELYGYTF	TGTGCCAGCAGTAAAAGGGAGCTCTATGGCTACACCTTC
.	TRBV18	TRBJ2-2	.	15	CASSPPVIYTGELFF	TGTGCCAGCTCACCACCGGTCATTTACACCGGGGAGCTGTTTTTT
.	TRBV18	TRBJ1-1	TRBD1	16	CASSLGKTGGDTEAFF	TGTGCCAGCTCATTAGGGAAGACAGGGGGTGACACTGAAGCTTTCTTT
.	TRBV7-9	TRBJ2-1	TRBD1	14	CASRWTGGDNEQFF	TGTGCCAGCAGATGGACAGGGGGTGACAATGAGCAGTTCTTC
.	TRBV6-7	TRBJ2-7	.	15	CASSPTDGGSYEQYF	TGTGCCAGCAGCCCCACGGACGGAGGCTCCTACGAGCAGTACTTC
.	TRBV6-5	TRBJ2-1	TRBD2	15	CASSSASGSYNEQFF	TGTGCCAGCAGTTCCGCTAGCGGTTCCTACAATGAGCAGTTCTTC
.	TRBV27	TRBJ2-2	.	15	CASRSWTANTGELFF	TGTGCCAGCCGCTCTTGGACAGCTAACACCGGGGAGCTGTTTTTT
.	TRBV5-1	TRBJ2-1	TRBD2	14	CASSPGLDGDEQFF	TGCGCCAGCAGCCCGGGACTAGATGGTGATGAGCAGTTCTTC
few	TRBV14	TRBJ2-3	.	15	CASRRRTGDSDTQYF	TGTGCCAGCCGCCGACGTACAGGGGACTCAGATACGCAGTATTTT
.	TRBV5-4	TRBJ2-1	TRBD1	16	CASSFFSGQGYNEQFF	TGTGCCAGCAGCTTTTTTTCGGGACAGGGGTACAATGAGCAGTTCTTC
.	TRBV2	TRBJ1-1	.	15	CASSEMSRRGGEAFF	TGTGCCAGCAGTGAAATGTCCCGGAGGGGTGGTGAAGCTTTCTTT
.	TRBV2	TRBJ2-4	.	15	CASSLARQGGRVQYF	TGTGCCAGCAGTCTCGCCCGACAGGGAGGAAGGGTTCAGTACTTC
.	TRBV4-2	TRBJ2-3	TRBD2	15	CASSQDGREGDTQYF	TGTGCCAGCAGCCAAGACGGGCGGGAGGGAGATACGCAGTATTTT
once	TRBV28	TRBJ2-1	TRBD2	15	CASGPTSGPYNEQFF	TGTGCCAGCGGACCAACTAGCGGGCCTTACAATGAGCAGTTCTTC
.	TRBV7-2	TRBJ1-5	.	13	CASSLSWGQPQHF	TGTGCCAGCAGCTTAAGCTGGGGTCAGCCCCAGCATTTT
.	TRBV29-1	TRBJ1-1	.	11	CSVVGDTEAFF	TGCAGCGTTGTCGGGGACACTGAAGCTTTCTTT
few	TRBV4-2	TRBJ2-1	TRBD2	16	CASSHSTSGSYNEQFF	TGTGCCAGCAGCCACTCGACTAGCGGGAGCTACAATGAGCAGTTCTTC
.	TRBV2	TRBJ2-7	TRBD1	14	CASSPDRSTYEQYF	TGTGCCAGCAGTCCGGACAGGAGCACCTACGAGCAGTACTTC
many	TRBV7-9	TRBJ1-4	.	15	CASSLGTGLGEKLFF	TGTGCCAGCAGCTTAGGCACGGGATTGGGTGAAAAACTGTTTTTT
.	TRBV18	TRBJ1-4	.	15	CASSPNQVQNEKLFF	TGTGCCAGCTCACCAAACCAGGTCCAGAATGAAAAACTGTTTTTT
.	TRBV28	TRBJ2-7	.	12	CASSPPGFEQYF	TGTGCCAGCAGCCCTCCGGGGTTCGAGCAGTACTTC
few	TRBV29-1	TRBJ1-2	TRBD1	12	CSGGRDREGYTF	TGCAGCGGGGGCCGGGACAGGGAAGGCTACACCTTC
.	TRBV28	TRBJ1-2	TRBD1	13	CASRTDRTYGYTF	TGTGCCAGCAGGACGGACAGGACCTATGGCTACACCTTC
.	TRBV5-1	TRBJ1-2	.	14	CASSLGSSGYGYTF	TGCGCCAGCAGCTTGGGGTCCTCCGGCTATGGCTACACCTTC
.	TRBV28	TRBJ2-7	TRBD1	15	CASSLIGQGTYEQYF	TGTGCCAGCAGTTTAATAGGACAGGGGACTTACGAGCAGTACTTC
few	TRBV4-2	TRBJ1-2	.	15	CASSYQLQSRDGYTF	TGTGCCAGCAGCTATCAGCTACAGTCCAGGGATGGCTACACCTTC
.	TRBV28	TRBJ2-5	TRBD2	14	CASRAGLAQETQYF	TGTGCCAGCAGGGCGGGACTAGCCCAAGAGACCCAGTACTTC
.	TRBV6-5	TRBJ1-2	TRBD1	16	CASSYPRTGGTYGYTF	TGTGCCAGCAGTTACCCCCGGACAGGGGGCACGTATGGCTACACCTTC
.	TRBV7-8	TRBJ2-2	TRBD1	14	CASSGQVQTGELFF	TGTGCCAGCAGCGGACAGGTCCAGACCGGGGAGCTGTTTTTT
.	TRBV7-2	TRBJ2-3	.	14	CASSLDLIADTQYF	TGTGCCAGCAGCTTAGATCTAATCGCAGATACGCAGTATTTT
.	TRBV30	TRBJ2-2	.	16	CAWSGLGSTNTGELFF	TGTGCCTGGAGTGGTTTGGGCAGCACGAACACCGGGGAGCTGTTTTTT
.	TRBV6-4	TRBJ2-3	TRBD1	16	CASSEQGGAGTDTQYF	TGTGCCAGCAGTGAGCAAGGGGGCGCGGGCACAGATACGCAGTATTTT
.	TRBV27	TRBJ2-5	.	13	CASSLSSKETQYF	TGTGCCAGCAGTTTATCGTCTAAAGAGACCCAGTACTTC
.	TRBV27	TRBJ2-7	TRBD2	15	CATNSLAGAVYEQYF	TGTGCCACTAACTCCTTAGCGGGAGCGGTCTACGAGCAGTACTTC
.	TRBV5-1	TRBJ2-2	TRBD2	19	CASSPGLAGGLQDTGELFF	TGCGCCAGCAGCCCGGGACTAGCGGGAGGGCTCCAAGACACCGGGGAGCTGTTTTTT
.	TRBV15	TRBJ2-5	.	14	CATSRDAIGETQYF	TGTGCCACCAGCAGAGACGCTATTGGGGAGACCCAGTACTTC
.	TRBV6-1	TRBJ1-2	.	14	CASSERAGNYGYTF	TGTGCCAGCAGTGAACGCGCAGGGAACTATGGCTACACCTTC
.	TRBV27	TRBJ1-1	.	15	CASHTAAQGWTEAFF	TGTGCCAGCCACACCGCAGCCCAAGGGTGGACTGAAGCTTTCTTT